This T cell receptor (beta chain) was sequenced for a study of neoadjuvant anti-PD-1 for oral cavity cancer (dated by TCRdb to the early 2020s). At the level of the whole study: Three to four biweekly doses of nivolumab at 3 mg/kg were mostly administered to patients before curative-intent surgical resection. A fourth nivolumab dose was given around day 43 to patients without progression, and definitive surgical resection was performed in those patients on days 50-56. Under RECIST 1.1, patients with complete response, partial response or stable disease were classed as responders, and patients with progression were classed as non-responders. The parent correlative cohort had 12 to 13 patients and a response rate of roughly 34%. General findings and caveats noted by the study authors: TCR analyses included only a few patients per response group, and the authors called for larger cohorts for validation. After neoadjuvant nivolumab, T cell clonality (Gini index) in PBMCs was significantly higher in non-responders than in responders. Higher pretreatment blood Treg/Th17 ratios correlated with higher pretreatment blood TCRbeta clonality and lower post-treatment tumor TCRbeta clonality.

The germline V gene specifies SQVTM as CDR1 and ANQGSEA as CDR2. V and J are trimmed by 6 bases and 7 bases, and the gene matches miss 7 bases of the junction. The CDR3 holds 14 amino acids from the cysteine to the phenylalanine. Only the CDR3 portion is preserved as DNA: 42 bases, with reading frame beginning at the first base. With respect to this clone: No antigen is known for it. No per-base quality is available; no much larger clone lies one base away.

Taken with the paper, the label for time point translates to: before neoadjuvant nivolumab. Patients had been newly diagnosed with stage II-IVA oral cavity squamous cell carcinoma, and no prior systemic or radiation treatment had been given to the patients. The cohort consisted of patients with HPV-negative, locally advanced oral cavity squamous cell carcinoma. No culture maintenance or expansion was done, as the peripheral blood mononuclear cells went straight to analysis. Samples came from a longitudinal correlative study of a single-arm phase II trial of neoadjuvant nivolumab in oral cavity squamous cell carcinoma. Genomic DNA-based TCRbeta sequencing was performed on subject-matched pre- and post-treatment PBMCs and tumors from three responders and three non-responders. Peripheral blood mononuclear cells were drawn once before nivolumab treatment and a second time after treatment, when surgery took place. Genomic DNA was isolated from PBMCs using the Maxwell RSC DNA from Cells kit.

For deep sequencing, each PBMC sample was run in six replicates, with libraries mostly built from about 0.45 ug of input genomic DNA. TCRbeta libraries were prepared with the immunoSEQ hsTCRbeta kit according to the manufacturer's instructions. The finished libraries were brought together in one pool at roughly 3 nM, which was then read using an Illumina NovaSeq 6000 S4 flow cell. In the source study's methods: The immunoSEQ Analyzer was used for raw data preprocessing and quality control. The analysis was limited to productive rearrangements, and each clonotype was defined by a unique CDR3 amino acid sequence. Repertoire clonality was estimated as the Gini-Simpson index, which was computed with the R package tcR. Student's t test was used to compare Gini indices, while Pearson correlation assessed associations with tumor size change. TCRdb retrieved this table from immuneACCESS and kept in-frame rearrangements only. Not all clones are present; in checked studies, unresolved V genes account for under half, and no reason is known for the remainder. That table supplies the V and J calls and clone size; D and trimming were determined from the DNA. This sample is represented by about 20,000 clones; around 76% of them were singletons. The ten largest clones capture approximately 2.7% of the sample.

The sequence was obtained from a person between 40 and 79 years old with oral cavity squamous cell carcinoma. Rearrangement joined TRBV29-1 to TRBJ2-7; 15 nucleotides in the junction match TRBD2. Sequencing used PBMCs, obtained before nivolumab (anti-PD-1) treatment. The CDR3 region: CSVGLAGGPREQYF. The nucleotide sequence is TGCAGCGTAGGACTAGCGGGAGGGCCGAGGGAGCAGTACTTC.